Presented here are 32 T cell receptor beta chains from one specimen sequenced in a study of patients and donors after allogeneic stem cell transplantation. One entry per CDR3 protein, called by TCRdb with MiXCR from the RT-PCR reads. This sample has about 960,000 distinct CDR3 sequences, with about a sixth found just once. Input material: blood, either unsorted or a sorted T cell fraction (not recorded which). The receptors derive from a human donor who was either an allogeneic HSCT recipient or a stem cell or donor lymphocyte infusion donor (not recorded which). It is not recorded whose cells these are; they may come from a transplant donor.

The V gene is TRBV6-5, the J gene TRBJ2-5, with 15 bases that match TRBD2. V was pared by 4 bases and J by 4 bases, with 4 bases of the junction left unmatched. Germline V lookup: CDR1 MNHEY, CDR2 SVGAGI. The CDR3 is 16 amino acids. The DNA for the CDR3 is TGTGCCAGCAGTTTACGGACTAGCGGGGGGGGAGAGACCCAGTACTTC. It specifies CASSLRTSGGGETQYF.

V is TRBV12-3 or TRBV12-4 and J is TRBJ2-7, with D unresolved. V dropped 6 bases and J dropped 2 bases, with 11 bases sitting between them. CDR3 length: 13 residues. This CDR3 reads CASSPQTTYEQYF. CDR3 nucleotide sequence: TGTGCCAGCAGCCCCCAGACAACCTACGAGCAGTACTTC.

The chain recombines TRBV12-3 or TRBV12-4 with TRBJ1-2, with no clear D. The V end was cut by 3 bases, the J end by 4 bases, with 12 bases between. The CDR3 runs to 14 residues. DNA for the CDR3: TGTGCCAGCAGTTTTCCGGGCCCTTCCTATGGCTACACCTTC. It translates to CASSFPGPSYGYTF.

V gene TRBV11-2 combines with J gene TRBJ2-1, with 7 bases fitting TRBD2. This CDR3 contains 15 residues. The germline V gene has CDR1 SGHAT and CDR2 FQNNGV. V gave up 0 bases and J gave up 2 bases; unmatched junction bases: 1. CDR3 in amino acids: CASSLDGLAYNEQFF. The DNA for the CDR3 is TGTGCCAGCAGCTTAGACGGACTAGCCTACAATGAGCAGTTCTTC.

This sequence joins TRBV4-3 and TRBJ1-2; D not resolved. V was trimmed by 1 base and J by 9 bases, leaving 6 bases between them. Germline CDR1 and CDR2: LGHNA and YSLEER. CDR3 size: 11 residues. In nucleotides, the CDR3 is TGCGCCAGCAGCCAAGGACATAGCTACACCTTC. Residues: CASSQGHSYTF.

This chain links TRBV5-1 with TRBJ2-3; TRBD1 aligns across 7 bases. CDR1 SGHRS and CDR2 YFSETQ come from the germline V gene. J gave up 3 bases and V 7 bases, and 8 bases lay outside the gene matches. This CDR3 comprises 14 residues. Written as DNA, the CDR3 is TGCGCCAGCGGACCGGGACAGATTACAGATACGCAGTATTTT. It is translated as CASGPGQITDTQYF.

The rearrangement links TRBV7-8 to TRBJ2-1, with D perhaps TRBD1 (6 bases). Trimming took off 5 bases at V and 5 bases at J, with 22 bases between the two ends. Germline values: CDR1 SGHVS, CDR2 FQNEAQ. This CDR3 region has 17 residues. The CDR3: CASSDPVGQGNHNEQFF. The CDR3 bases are TGTGCCAGCAGCGACCCGGTGGGGCAGGGGAACCACAATGAGCAGTTCTTC.

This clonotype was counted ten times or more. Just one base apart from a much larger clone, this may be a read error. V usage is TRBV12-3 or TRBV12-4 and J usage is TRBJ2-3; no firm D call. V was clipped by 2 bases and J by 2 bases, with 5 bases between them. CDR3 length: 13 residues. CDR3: CASSLRDTDTQYF. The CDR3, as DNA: TGTGCCAGCAGTTTAAGGGACACAGATACGCAGTATTTT.

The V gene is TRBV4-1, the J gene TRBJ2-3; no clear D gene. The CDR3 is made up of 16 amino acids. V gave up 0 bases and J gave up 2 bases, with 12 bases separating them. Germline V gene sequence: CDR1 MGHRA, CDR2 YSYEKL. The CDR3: CASSQDLVDYTDTQYF. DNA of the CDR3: TGCGCCAGCAGCCAAGATCTGGTAGATTACACAGATACGCAGTATTTT.

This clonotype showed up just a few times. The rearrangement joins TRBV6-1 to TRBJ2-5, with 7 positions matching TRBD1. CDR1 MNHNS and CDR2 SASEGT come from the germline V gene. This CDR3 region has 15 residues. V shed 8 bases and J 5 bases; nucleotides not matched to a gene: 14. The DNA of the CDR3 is TGTGCCAGCGCTCTAGGGCAGGGGGTACGGGAGACCCAGTACTTC. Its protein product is CASALGQGVRETQYF.

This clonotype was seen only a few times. The CDR3 region is CASSNENYYGYTF. The CDR3 DNA is TGTGCCAGCAGCAACGAGAATTACTATGGCTACACCTTC. J is TRBJ1-2 and V is TRBV21-1. TRBV21-1 is recorded as a pseudogene. There are 13 residues in the CDR3.

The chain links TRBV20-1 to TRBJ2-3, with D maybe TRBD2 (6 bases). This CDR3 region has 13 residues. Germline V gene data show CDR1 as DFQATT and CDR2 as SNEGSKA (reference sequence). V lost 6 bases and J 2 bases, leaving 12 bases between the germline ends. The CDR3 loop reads CSAVGGSTDTQYF. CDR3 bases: TGCAGTGCAGTGGGAGGTTCCACAGATACGCAGTATTTT.

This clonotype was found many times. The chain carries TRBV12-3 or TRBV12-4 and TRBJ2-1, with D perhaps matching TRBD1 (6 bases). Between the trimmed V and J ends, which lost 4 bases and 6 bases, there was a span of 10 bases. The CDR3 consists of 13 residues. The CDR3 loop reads CASSSRGFNEQFF. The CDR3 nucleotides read TGTGCCAGCAGTTCAAGGGGGTTCAATGAGCAGTTCTTC.

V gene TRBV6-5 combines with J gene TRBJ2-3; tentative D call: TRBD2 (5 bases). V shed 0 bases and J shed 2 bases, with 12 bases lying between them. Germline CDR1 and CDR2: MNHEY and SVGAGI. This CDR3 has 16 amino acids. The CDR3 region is CASSYSELGNTDTQYF. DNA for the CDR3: TGTGCCAGCAGTTACTCCGAACTAGGGAACACAGATACGCAGTATTTT.

The CDR3 loop is CASSYANRAYEQYF. The CDR3 coding sequence is TGTGCCAGCAGCTATGCGAACAGGGCCTACGAGCAGTACTTC. The chain combines TRBV7-9 with TRBJ2-7, with D perhaps TRBD1 (6 bases). This CDR3 has 14 amino acids. The V end was cut by 4 bases, the J end by 2 bases, with 12 bases between. Germline V CDR1 and CDR2: SEHNR, FQNEAQ (reference sequence).

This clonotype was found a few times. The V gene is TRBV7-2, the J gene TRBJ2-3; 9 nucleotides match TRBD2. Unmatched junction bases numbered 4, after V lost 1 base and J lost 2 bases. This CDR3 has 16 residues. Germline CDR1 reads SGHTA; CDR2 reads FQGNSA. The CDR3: CASSLGLAGFTDTQYF. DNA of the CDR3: TGTGCCAGCAGCTTAGGGCTAGCGGGGTTCACAGATACGCAGTATTTT.

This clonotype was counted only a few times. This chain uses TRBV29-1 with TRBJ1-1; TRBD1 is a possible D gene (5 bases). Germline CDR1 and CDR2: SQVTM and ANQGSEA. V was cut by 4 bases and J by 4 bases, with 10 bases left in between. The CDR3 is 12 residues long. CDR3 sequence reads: CSVAWGGTEAFF. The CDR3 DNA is TGCAGCGTTGCGTGGGGGGGCACTGAAGCTTTCTTT.

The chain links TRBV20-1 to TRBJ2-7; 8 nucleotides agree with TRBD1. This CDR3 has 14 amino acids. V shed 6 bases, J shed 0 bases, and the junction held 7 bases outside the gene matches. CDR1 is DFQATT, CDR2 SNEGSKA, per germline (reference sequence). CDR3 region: CSAPRQGSSYEQYF. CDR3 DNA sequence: TGCAGTGCCCCGAGACAGGGGAGCTCCTACGAGCAGTACTTC.

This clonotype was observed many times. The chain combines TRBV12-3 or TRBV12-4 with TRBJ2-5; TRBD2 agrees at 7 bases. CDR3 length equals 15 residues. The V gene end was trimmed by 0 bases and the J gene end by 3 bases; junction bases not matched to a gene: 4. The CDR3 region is CASSLAPLAEETQYF. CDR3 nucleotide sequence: TGTGCCAGCAGTTTAGCTCCGCTAGCGGAAGAGACCCAGTACTTC.

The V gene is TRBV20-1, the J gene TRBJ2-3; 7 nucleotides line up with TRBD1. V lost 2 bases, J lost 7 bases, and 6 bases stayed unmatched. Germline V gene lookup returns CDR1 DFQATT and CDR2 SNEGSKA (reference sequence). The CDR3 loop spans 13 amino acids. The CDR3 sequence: CSARMGQRNTQYF. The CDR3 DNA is TGCAGTGCTAGAATGGGACAGAGAAATACGCAGTATTTT.

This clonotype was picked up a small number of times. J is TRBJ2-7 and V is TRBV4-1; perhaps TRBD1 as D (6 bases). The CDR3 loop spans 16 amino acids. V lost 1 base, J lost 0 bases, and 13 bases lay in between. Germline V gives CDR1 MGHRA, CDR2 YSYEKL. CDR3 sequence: CASSQGGTKNSYEQYF. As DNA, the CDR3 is TGCGCCAGCAGCCAAGGGGGGACAAAAAACTCCTACGAGCAGTACTTC.

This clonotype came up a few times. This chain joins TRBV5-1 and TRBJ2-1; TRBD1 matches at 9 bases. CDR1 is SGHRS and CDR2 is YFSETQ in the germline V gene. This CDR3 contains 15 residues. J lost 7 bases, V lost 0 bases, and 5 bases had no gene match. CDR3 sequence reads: CASSLVGTGINEQFF. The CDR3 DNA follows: TGCGCCAGCAGCTTGGTGGGGACAGGGATAAATGAGCAGTTCTTC.

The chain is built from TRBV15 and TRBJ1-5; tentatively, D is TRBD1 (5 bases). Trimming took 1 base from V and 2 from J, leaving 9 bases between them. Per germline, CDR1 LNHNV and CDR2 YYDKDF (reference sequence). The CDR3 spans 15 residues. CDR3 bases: TGTGCCACCAGCAGAGTCTCCAGGGGCAATCAGCCCCAGCATTTT. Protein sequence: CATSRVSRGNQPQHF.

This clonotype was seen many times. This chain's CDR3 is CASSSDQGRWTEAFF. In DNA, the CDR3 is TGTGCCAGCAGTTCCGATCAGGGGAGGTGGACTGAAGCTTTCTTT. The chain links TRBV27 to TRBJ1-1, with D perhaps TRBD1 (6 bases). CDR1 is MNHEY and CDR2 is SMNVEV in the germline V gene (reference sequence). The CDR3 consists of 15 residues. V lost 4 bases, J lost 5 bases, and 17 bases lay in between.

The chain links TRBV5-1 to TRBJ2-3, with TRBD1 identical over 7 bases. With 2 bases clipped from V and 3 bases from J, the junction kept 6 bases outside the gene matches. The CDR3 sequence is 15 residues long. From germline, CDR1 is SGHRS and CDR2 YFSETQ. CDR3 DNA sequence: TGCGCCAGCAGCTTTGCCAGGGGGTGGACAGATACGCAGTATTTT. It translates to CASSFARGWTDTQYF. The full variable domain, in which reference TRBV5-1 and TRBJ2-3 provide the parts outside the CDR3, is KAGVTQTPRYLIKTRGQQVTLSCSPISGHRSVSWYQQTPGQGLQFLFEYFSETQRNKGNFPGRFSGRQFSNSRSEMNVSTLELGDSALYLCASSFARGWTDTQYFGPGTRLTVL.

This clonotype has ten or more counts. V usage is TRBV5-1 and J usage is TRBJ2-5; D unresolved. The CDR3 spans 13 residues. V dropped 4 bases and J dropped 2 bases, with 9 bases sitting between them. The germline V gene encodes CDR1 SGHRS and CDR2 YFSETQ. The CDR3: CASSRGSQETQYF. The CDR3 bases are TGCGCCAGCAGCCGAGGCAGTCAAGAGACCCAGTACTTC.

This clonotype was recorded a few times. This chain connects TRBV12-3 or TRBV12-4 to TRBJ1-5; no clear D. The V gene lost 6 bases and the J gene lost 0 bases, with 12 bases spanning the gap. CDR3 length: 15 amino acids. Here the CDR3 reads CASSLFPNSNQPQHF. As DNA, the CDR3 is TGTGCCAGCAGCCTTTTTCCGAATAGCAATCAGCCCCAGCATTTT.

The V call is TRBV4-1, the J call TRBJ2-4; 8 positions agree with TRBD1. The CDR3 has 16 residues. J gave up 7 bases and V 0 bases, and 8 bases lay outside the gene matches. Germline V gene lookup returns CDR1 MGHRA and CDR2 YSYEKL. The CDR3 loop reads CASSQERWRQGNIQYF. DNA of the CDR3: TGCGCCAGCAGCCAAGAAAGGTGGAGACAGGGGAACATTCAGTACTTC.

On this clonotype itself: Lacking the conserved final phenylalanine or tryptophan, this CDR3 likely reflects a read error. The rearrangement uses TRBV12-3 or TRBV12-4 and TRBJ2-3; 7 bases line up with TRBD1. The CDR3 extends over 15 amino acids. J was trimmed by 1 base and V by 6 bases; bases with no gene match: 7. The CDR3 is CASRPRTGGTDTQYL. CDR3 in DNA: TGTGCCAGCAGGCCAAGGACAGGCGGCACAGATACGCAGTATTTA.

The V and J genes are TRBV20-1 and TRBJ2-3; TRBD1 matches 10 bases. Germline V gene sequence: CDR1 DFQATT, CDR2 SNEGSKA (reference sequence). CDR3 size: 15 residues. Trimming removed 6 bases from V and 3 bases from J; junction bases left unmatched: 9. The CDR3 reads CSAGSGTGATDTQYF. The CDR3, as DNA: TGCAGTGCGGGGTCCGGGACAGGGGCGACAGATACGCAGTATTTT.

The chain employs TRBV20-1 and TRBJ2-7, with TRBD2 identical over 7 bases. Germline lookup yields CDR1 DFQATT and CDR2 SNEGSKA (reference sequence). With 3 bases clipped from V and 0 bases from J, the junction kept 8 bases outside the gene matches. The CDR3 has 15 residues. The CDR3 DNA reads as TGCAGTGCTAGGATTCCGGGGAGGGGCTCCTACGAGCAGTACTTC. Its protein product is CSARIPGRGSYEQYF.

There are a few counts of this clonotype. CDR3 loop: CASSRGGPGYQETQYF. Here the CDR3 DNA reads TGTGCCAGCAGCAGAGGGGGCCCGGGCTACCAAGAGACCCAGTACTTC. This sequence joins TRBV11-1 and TRBJ2-5; 7 positions agree with TRBD1. The CDR3 consists of 16 residues. The V gene's germline CDR1 is SGHAT and CDR2 FQDESV (reference sequence). Losses at the gene ends were 5 bases for V and 0 bases for J; bases not matched to a gene: 9.